This TCR beta chain came from a study of shared clonotypes between healthy human individuals (dated by TCRdb to about 2020). Concerning the study at large: Three men and two women, aged 18 to 49 years, made up the cohort. To estimate repertoire size and how much clonotypes are shared between individuals, the study performed deep sequencing of blood TCR repertoires from roughly five healthy adults. For each donor, CD4 naive and CD4 memory were each given three plates, CD8 naive was given two plates, and CD8 memory was given one plate. Each donor's leukapheresis produced roughly between roughly 0.85 and 10 billion PBMCs. To increase sequencing depth and limit assay-specific biases, different laboratories used diverse techniques to prepare libraries and sequence TCR repertoires.

Points the paper makes about the study in general: Sharing across several donors was observed for approximately 4.6% of naive CD4, 3.5% of naive CD8, 2% to 2.5% of memory CD4, and about 0.4% of memory CD8 clonotypes. Based on pairwise subsampling, the degree of clonotype sharing among donors was expected to be affected by sequencing depth. Only blood was sampled, and tissue TCR repertoires likely differ from those in blood. Naive subsets generally had larger estimated clonotype richness than memory subsets. Because the study included a small number of donors, the genetic and exposure-history diversity represented was limited. Rarefaction of sorted-subset datasets indicated incomplete sequencing despite the large sequencing depth. Compared with non-shared clonotypes, clonotypes shared by all four sorted-subset donors had higher generation probabilities.

CD8 naive samples were CD45RO-negative cells positively selected for CCR7, giving a CD45RA+CCR7+ population that excluded TemRA cells. Healthy HIV-negative adults with no recently reported acute infections or vaccinations were included as donors. Every donor was a Caucasian adult living in Nashville, Tennessee, USA. After blood collection by leukapheresis, PBMCs were isolated using Ficoll-Histopaque density gradient centrifugation and then cryopreserved in the vapor phase of liquid nitrogen. Purity and quantity of every magnetically sorted T cell population were checked by analytical flow cytometry. Genomic DNA was isolated from each sorted fraction and quantified by UV absorbance on a Nanodrop 2000c. This clone was recorded a few times. The specificity of this receptor is unknown. Nothing much larger sits one base from this clone, and base qualities are not available. Using the deep immunoSEQ assay, TCR CDR3 regions were amplified from genomic DNA by multiplex PCR. Genomic DNA extracted from each cell subset was distributed evenly over all wells of several immunoSEQ 96-well plates, and each plate served as one replicate. For sorted subsets, each replicate PCR was loaded with approximately 200 ng genomic DNA, equivalent to roughly 30,000 T cell genomes. Purified libraries were quantified with a Qubit 3.0 fluorometer, sized on a Bioanalyzer 2100, and re-quantified with the KAPA Library Quantification kit. Each immunoSEQ 96-well plate was sequenced on its own single-read 150-cycle Illumina NextSeq 550 flow cell. The source study handled its data this way. Because only junctional sequences without quality scores were contained in the immunoSEQ output, filtering matching that applied to full-length reads could not be performed. To assign V/J genes and CDR3, sequences were annotated against IMGT germline references using PyIR, a Python wrapper for IgBLAST v1.9. Reads with weak V/J assignments (E-value above 1e-6), missing CDR3, stop codons, out-of-frame junctions, or ambiguous translated residues were removed. A V3J clonotype was defined by an identical inferred V gene, J gene, and CDR3 amino acid sequence. The percentage overlap between two repertoires was calculated by dividing the number of shared unique clonotypes by the size of the smaller repertoire. Repertoire richness was assessed with RTK rarefaction, the Chao1 estimator, and Recon v2.1 estimates of unobserved clonotypes. For all TCRbeta clonotypes obtained by the gDNA method from four donors, generation probabilities were computed with OLGA. TCRdb carries this immuneACCESS record with in-frame sequences only. Its versions omit some clonotypes, under half of them owing to an unresolved V gene in the studies checked, with the rest unexplained. V, J and clone size reflect that table, while D and trimming were determined from the DNA. This sample holds around 2,000,000 clones; about 95% were observed only once. Under 1.5% of the sample lies in the top ten.

Reading from cysteine to phenylalanine, the CDR3 counts 14 amino acids. CDR3 DNA is the only sequence kept; it has 42 bases, read in frame from the first base. CDR1 is given as SNHLY and CDR2 as FYNNEI, both from the germline V gene. Cut back by 7 bases and 6 bases, the V and J ends lie 16 bases apart. The rearranged chain carries TRBV2 and TRBJ1-5; a confident D gene designation cannot be given. The clonotype comes from a man aged 18 to 30 in good health. The sequenced sample consisted of naive CD8+ T cells sorted from blood. Per the publication, the cell subset or site label means: CD45RA+CCR7+. The DNA reads as follows: TGTGCCAGCACCGAAAGGCAGGAGGCTCAGCCCCAGCATTTT. This yields the protein CASTERQEAQPQHF.